A single sample is the source of the 13 T cell receptor beta chains below, sequenced in a study of cytomegalovirus exposure and HLA in healthy donors. 13 Jbeta primers and 60 Vbeta primers were used for the PCR. Produced via immunoSEQ multiplex PCR; TCRdb's table is partial and in-frame only. Here the sample spans about 170,000 clones, 80% to 85% being singletons. The sample taken for sequencing was PBMCs. The source of these receptors is a male donor in good health and CMV-seronegative.

This clone was seen just once. The chain has TRBV9 and TRBJ1-2, with TRBD1 matching over 10 bases. Germline V gene sequence: CDR1 SGDLS, CDR2 YYNGEE. The V and J ends lost 6 bases and 4 bases, in that order; junction bases with no gene match: 12. This CDR3 has 16 amino acids. CDR3 DNA sequence: TGTGCCAGCACCACCCGAGAGACAGGGGGCGCCTATGGCTACACCTTC. It is translated as CASTTRETGGAYGYTF.

The rearrangement uses TRBV19 and TRBJ2-1, with 7 bases that match TRBD2. After removal of 10 bases from V and 7 bases from J, the junction contained 13 bases not matched to a gene. The CDR3 totals 14 residues. The germline CDR1 and CDR2 sequences are LNHDA and SQIVND (reference sequence). The CDR3 here is CATTIGGLRNEQFF. The DNA for the CDR3 is TGTGCCACCACAATCGGGGGACTAAGGAATGAGCAGTTCTTC.

This clone was seen only once. The gene calls are TRBV6-6 and TRBJ1-1; 8 nucleotides line up with TRBD1. Germline V CDR1 and CDR2: MNHNY, SVGAGI (reference sequence). The CDR3 spans 14 residues. The trim removed 6 bases at V and 4 bases at J, leaving 7 bases unmatched. The CDR3 sequence: CASSPDRGSTEAFF. In DNA, the CDR3 is TGTGCCAGCAGCCCCGACAGGGGAAGCACTGAAGCTTTCTTT.

The chain links TRBV30 to TRBJ1-6; 11 nucleotides line up with TRBD1. Germline V gene sequence: CDR1 GTSNPN, CDR2 SVGIG (reference sequence). The CDR3 totals 23 residues. V gave up 0 bases and J gave up 0 bases; unmatched junction bases: 19. The chain's CDR3 is CAWSVWTPFLPGQGDSYNSPLHF. Here the CDR3 DNA reads TGTGCCTGGAGTGTATGGACGCCCTTCCTCCCGGGACAGGGGGACTCCTATAATTCACCCCTCCACTTT. The entire variable domain, with the rest obtained from reference TRBV30 and TRBJ1-6, is as follows: SQTIHQWPATLVQPVGSPLSLECTVEGTSNPNLYWYRQAAGRGLQLLFYSVGIGQISSEVPQNLSASRPQDRQFILSSKKLLLSDSGFYLCAWSVWTPFLPGQGDSYNSPLHFGNGTRLTVT.

This clone was detected only once. The rearrangement joins TRBV11-3 to TRBJ2-3, with D possibly TRBD1 on 5 matching bases. The germline V gene encodes CDR1 SGHNT and CDR2 YENEEA. Trimming removed 0 bases at V and 2 bases at J, with 9 bases between. There are 15 residues in the CDR3. The CDR3 DNA reads TGTGCCAGCAGCTTAGACAGGGCCCCCACAGATACGCAGTATTTT. Translating gives CASSLDRAPTDTQYF. Full variable domain (missing parts from reference TRBV11-3 and TRBJ2-3): EAGVVQSPRYKIIEKKQPVAFWCNPISGHNTLYWYLQNLGQGPELLIRYENEEAVDDSQLPKDRFSAERLKGVDSTLKIQPAELGDSAVYLCASSLDRAPTDTQYFGPGTRLTVL.

The chain employs TRBV18 and TRBJ1-2; 11 bases align to TRBD1. V shed 0 bases and J 8 bases; nucleotides not matched to a gene: 5. Germline values: CDR1 KGHSH, CDR2 LQKENI. The CDR3 loop spans 15 amino acids. As DNA, the CDR3 is TGTGCCAGCTCACCACCAGGGACAGGGGGAGAAGGCTACACCTTC. Translating it yields CASSPPGTGGEGYTF.

J is TRBJ1-1 and V is TRBV7-2; 8 nucleotides line up with TRBD1. The V gene end was trimmed by 5 bases and the J gene end by 6 bases; junction bases not matched to a gene: 11. Germline CDR1 is SGHTA and CDR2 is FQGNSA. The CDR3 contains 15 residues. The CDR3 coding sequence is TGTGCCAGCAGCCTCGGGACAGGTTCGGGCGCTGAAGCTTTCTTT. Its translation: CASSLGTGSGAEAFF.

This clone was seen once. The V and J genes are TRBV6-1 and TRBJ1-1; TRBD1 agrees at 8 bases. Trimming cost V 2 bases and J 9 bases; bases outside gene matches: 8. There are 14 residues in the CDR3. The germline V gene encodes CDR1 MNHNS and CDR2 SASEGT. This chain's CDR3 is CASSERIQGGKAFF. In DNA, the CDR3 is TGTGCCAGCAGTGAAAGGATACAGGGGGGGAAAGCTTTCTTT.

The V call is TRBV10-3, the J call TRBJ2-7, with D maybe TRBD2 (7 bases). This CDR3 has 16 amino acids. V was cut by 6 bases and J by 2 bases, with 20 bases left in between. Germline lookup yields CDR1 ENHRY and CDR2 SYGVKD. CDR3 in DNA: TGTGCCATCAGCCGAAGGGAGGGGGACGGACCCTACGAGCAGTACTTC. Protein product: CAISRREGDGPYEQYF.

The J gene is TRBJ1-1, the V gene TRBV6-1, with unresolved D. The CDR3 runs 13 residues. CDR1 is MNHNS and CDR2 is SASEGT in the germline V gene. Trimming removed 7 bases at V and 11 bases at J, with 20 bases between. CDR3: CASTTSGGRRAFF. The CDR3 region has the DNA TGTGCCAGCACCACAAGTGGAGGCAGGAGGGCTTTCTTT.

The gene calls are TRBV7-2 and TRBJ1-4, with 9 nucleotides matching TRBD1. The CDR3 spans 14 residues. The J segment lost 8 bases and the V segment lost 5 bases, leaving 6 bases of the junction unmatched. The germline V gene has CDR1 SGHTA and CDR2 FQGNSA. CDR3 nucleotide sequence: TGTGCCAGCAGCGCCAGACAGGGGGGCGAAAAACTGTTTTTT. Encoded protein: CASSARQGGEKLFF.

The chain has TRBV29-1 and TRBJ2-3, with a tentative D call TRBD2 (7 bases). The CDR3 extends over 14 amino acids. Trimming left V 7 bases short and J 0 bases short, with 14 bases between. CDR1 is SQVTM, CDR2 ANQGSEA, per germline. The CDR3 nucleotides read TGCAGCGCCGGGGGGCAGGTCAGCACAGATACGCAGTATTTT. This codes for CSAGGQVSTDTQYF.

This clone was seen only a few times. The gene calls are TRBV7-2 and TRBJ1-1, with a possible D match to TRBD1 (5 bases). The CDR3 consists of 13 residues. Germline V gene lookup returns CDR1 SGHTA and CDR2 FQGNSA. V dropped 4 bases and J dropped 1 base, with 7 bases sitting between them. CDR3: CASSYDRNTEAFF. CDR3 nucleotides: TGTGCCAGCAGCTACGACAGGAACACTGAAGCTTTCTTT.